This TCR beta chain was documented in a study of long-term antiretroviral therapy in people with HIV. General observations from the study: Despite increasing after ART, diversity remained lower than that of transplant donor controls. Across all time points, the repertoire was dominated by clones that expanded before ART. Spans of CDR3 length were tighter for HIV repertoires than for controls.

Trimming shortened V by 0 bases and J by 4 bases, and 13 bases separated the two germline ends. CDR1 SGHRS and CDR2 YFSETQ come from the germline V gene. The CDR3 sequence is 15 residues long. The assay, immunoSEQ v3.0, was run at survey level. It was roughly 35,000-50,000 T-cell genomes per sample that sequencing targeted. The repertoire was sequenced with immunoSEQ multiplex PCR; TCRdb's copy has only in-frame clones and lacks some. The table records around 16,000 clones, 78% of them present only once. Regarding this clone: The antigen is undetermined.

The starting material was unsorted PBMCs, obtained about 3.2 years after starting antiretroviral therapy. This clonotype was sampled from a woman in her thirties or forties with HIV. J is TRBJ1-2 and V is TRBV5-1; D might be TRBD1 (6 bases). CDR3 DNA sequence: TGCGCCAGCAGCTTGGGGTCGGGGGCAGGCTATGGCTACACCTTC. This encodes CASSLGSGAGYGYTF.